These T cell receptor beta chains were read from a single sample in a study of early T cells in non-severe SARS-CoV-2 infection. One entry per CDR3 protein, called by TCRdb with MiXCR from the 5' RACE reads. The sample yields approximately 58,000 distinct CDR3 sequences, about 9.9% seen once. The source material was whole blood. These receptors were taken from an adult who was a healthcare worker with PCR-confirmed SARS-CoV-2 infection or an uninfected control (not recorded which). Each CDR3 is given with its conserved first and last residue. A D gene is named only where the DNA matches it firmly. Only some rows state a clone size, as once, few, many or a class for expanded clones.

v_call	clone_size	j_call	d_call	cdr3_aa	cdr3_nt
TRBV6-6	-	TRBJ2-3	-	CASRWGASTDTQYF	TGTGCCAGCAGGTGGGGGGCTAGCACAGATACGCAGTATTTT
TRBV6-4	medium-sized	TRBJ2-3	TRBD2	CASSELAGQTDTQYF	TGTGCCAGCAGTGAACTAGCGGGTCAAACAGATACGCAGTATTTT
TRBV24-1	few	TRBJ2-1	-	CATRASGDNEQFF	TGTGCCACCCGGGCCTCGGGGGACAATGAGCAGTTCTTC
TRBV12-2	few	TRBJ1-6	-	CASRSAPRTVSSYNSPLHF	TGTGCAAGTCGCTCCGCGCCCAGGACAGTAAGCTCCTATAATTCACCCCTCCACTTT
TRBV24-1	many	TRBJ2-3	-	CATSGFKGTSTSTDTQYF	TGTGCCACCAGTGGCTTTAAGGGGACTTCGACTAGCACAGATACGCAGTATTTT
TRBV5-4	-	TRBJ1-4	-	CASSSGLTNEKLFF	TGTGCCAGCAGCTCTGGGCTCACTAATGAAAAACTGTTTTTT
TRBV5-1	-	TRBJ1-1	-	CASSLAGMRTEAFF	TGCGCCAGCAGCTTGGCGGGGATGAGGACTGAAGCTTTCTTT
TRBV20-1	few	TRBJ1-1	-	CSARVQALPEAFF	TGCAGTGCTAGAGTTCAGGCCTTGCCTGAAGCTTTCTTT
TRBV3-1	-	TRBJ2-1	-	CASSQLIAVEQFF	TGTGCCAGCAGCCAATTGATAGCTGTAGAGCAGTTCTTC
TRBV10-1	many	TRBJ2-2	-	CASRENTGELFF	TGCGCCAGTCGCGAGAACACCGGGGAGCTGTTTTTT
TRBV5-1	many	TRBJ2-1	-	CASSLQGNEQFF	TGCGCCAGCAGCTTACAGGGCAATGAGCAGTTCTTC
TRBV11-2	many	TRBJ2-2	-	CASSFYTGELFF	TGTGCCAGCAGCTTTTACACCGGGGAGCTGTTTTTT
TRBV7-2	few	TRBJ2-2	TRBD2	CASSRGTSGRRVGGELFF	TGTGCCAGCAGCCGAGGGACTAGCGGGAGGAGGGTTGGCGGGGAGCTGTTTTTT
TRBV6-5	many	TRBJ1-6	-	CASSYSSGYNSPLHF	TGTGCCAGCAGTTACTCGAGCGGCTATAATTCACCCCTCCACTTT
TRBV12-3/TRBV12-4	many	TRBJ1-2	TRBD1	CASSLGQGNYGYTF	TGTGCCAGCAGCCTGGGACAGGGAAACTATGGCTACACCTTC
TRBV5-1	-	TRBJ2-2	TRBD1	CASSPGTADTGELFF	TGCGCCAGCAGCCCCGGGACAGCGGACACCGGGGAGCTGTTTTTT
TRBV14	many	TRBJ1-1	TRBD1	CASSHGQGPPEAFF	TGTGCCAGCAGCCATGGACAGGGGCCCCCTGAAGCTTTCTTT
TRBV27	many	TRBJ2-3	TRBD2	CASRYILPGLAGGRTDTQYF	TGTGCCAGCAGATACATCCTGCCGGGGCTAGCGGGAGGAAGAACAGATACGCAGTATTTT
TRBV6-5	few	TRBJ2-5	-	CASNKAPGEETQYF	TGTGCCAGCAACAAAGCCCCGGGAGAGGAGACCCAGTACTTC
TRBV20-1	-	TRBJ2-7	-	CSARDRIYERYF	TGCAGTGCTAGAGACCGGATCTACGAGCGGTACTTC
TRBV12-5	-	TRBJ2-5	TRBD1	CASGRGQGQETQYF	TGTGCTAGTGGCCGAGGACAGGGCCAAGAGACCCAGTACTTC
TRBV5-1	many	TRBJ1-5	-	CASSLGVGSNQPQHF	TGCGCCAGCAGCCTGGGGGTAGGGAGCAATCAGCCCCAGCATTTT
TRBV27	many	TRBJ2-7	TRBD2	CASSLRGLAYEQYF	TGTGCCAGCAGTTTAAGGGGACTAGCCTACGAGCAGTACTTC
TRBV5-1	-	TRBJ2-1	TRBD1	CASSWPTGAAVSNEQFF	TGCGCCAGCAGCTGGCCGACAGGGGCGGCGGTCTCCAATGAGCAGTTCTTC
TRBV4-1	many	TRBJ2-5	-	CASSQGGGGEVPYF	TGCGCCAGCAGCCAAGGGGGAGGGGGCGAAGTCCCGTACTTC
TRBV7-8	many	TRBJ1-1	-	CASSLALWGRGNTEAFF	TGTGCCAGCAGCTTAGCGCTCTGGGGGCGCGGGAACACTGAAGCTTTCTTT
TRBV10-3	-	TRBJ2-7	-	CAISGPDSYEQYF	TGTGCCATCAGTGGTCCGGACAGTTACGAGCAGTACTTC
TRBV20-1	-	TRBJ2-1	TRBD2	CSASWGLKNNEQFF	TGCAGTGCTAGTTGGGGACTAAAGAACAATGAGCAGTTCTTC
TRBV20-1	many	TRBJ2-4	TRBD2	CSAPPLAGVAYIQYF	TGCAGTGCACCCCCACTAGCGGGGGTAGCGTACATTCAGTACTTC
TRBV29-1	few	TRBJ2-1	TRBD1	CSVGWGTDNEQFF	TGCAGCGTCGGGTGGGGGACAGACAATGAGCAGTTCTTC
TRBV3-1	few	TRBJ2-5	-	CASSQRETQYF	TGTGCCAGCAGCCAACGGGAGACCCAGTACTTC
TRBV24-1	few	TRBJ2-3	TRBD1	CATSDLGTGTDTQYF	TGTGCCACCAGTGATTTGGGGACAGGGACGGATACGCAGTATTTT
TRBV28	-	TRBJ1-6	-	CASSATGSSYNSPLHF	TGTGCCAGCAGTGCCACAGGGAGCTCCTATAATTCACCCCTCCACTTT
TRBV20-1	-	TRBJ1-1	TRBD1	CSASRQGSTEAFF	TGCAGTGCTAGTAGACAGGGATCCACTGAAGCTTTCTTT
TRBV29-1	-	TRBJ1-1	-	CSVGGGGTEAFF	TGCAGCGTTGGCGGGGGTGGCACTGAAGCTTTCTTT
TRBV14	-	TRBJ2-5	-	CASSQVSPGTVETQYF	TGTGCCAGCAGCCAAGTTAGTCCAGGGACGGTCGAGACCCAGTACTTC
TRBV6-1	-	TRBJ2-1	-	CASSAYGASSYNEQFF	TGTGCCAGCAGTGCTTACGGGGCCAGCTCCTACAATGAGCAGTTCTTC
TRBV11-2	-	TRBJ2-2	TRBD1	CASSQYRGQDTGELFF	TGTGCCAGCAGTCAATACAGGGGGCAGGACACCGGGGAGCTGTTTTTT
TRBV18	many	TRBJ1-1	-	CASSESMNTEAFF	TGTGCCAGCTCCGAAAGCATGAACACTGAAGCTTTCTTT
TRBV3-1	many	TRBJ1-5	-	CASSQQGGQPQHF	TGTGCCAGCAGCCAACAGGGAGGGCAGCCCCAGCATTTT
TRBV7-9	many	TRBJ2-7	TRBD1	CASSHPPSDRGLQSLYEQYF	TGTGCCAGCAGCCATCCCCCTTCGGACAGGGGGCTTCAGAGCCTCTACGAGCAGTACTTC
TRBV28	few	TRBJ2-2	-	CASSLSSYTGELFF	TGTGCCAGCAGTTTAAGCAGTTACACCGGGGAGCTGTTTTTT
TRBV6-1	few	TRBJ1-2	TRBD1	CASSEGQGATYGYTF	TGTGCCAGCAGTGAAGGGCAGGGGGCCACCTATGGCTACACCTTC
TRBV20-1	many	TRBJ2-7	TRBD1	CSARDLVGKGDSSYEQYF	TGCAGTGCTAGAGATCTGGTAGGAAAGGGGGACAGTTCCTACGAGCAGTACTTC
TRBV11-2	many	TRBJ2-3	-	CASSRPPDTQYF	TGTGCCAGCAGCCGACCCCCAGATACGCAGTATTTT
TRBV2	-	TRBJ1-1	-	CATRGEYEAFF	TGTGCCACCCGGGGAGAGTATGAAGCTTTCTTT
TRBV6-2/TRBV6-3	many	TRBJ2-7	-	CASREGDYEQYF	TGTGCCAGCCGAGAGGGAGACTACGAGCAGTACTTC
TRBV6-5	many	TRBJ2-7	-	CASSYSPNSYEQYF	TGTGCCAGCAGTTACAGCCCGAACTCCTACGAGCAGTACTTC
TRBV5-1	-	TRBJ2-1	TRBD2	CASSFSASGSNEQFF	TGCGCCAGCAGCTTCTCGGCTAGCGGGAGCAATGAGCAGTTCTTC
TRBV29-1	-	TRBJ2-7	TRBD1	CSVTGTEYEQYF	TGCAGCGTAACCGGGACAGAATACGAGCAGTACTTC
TRBV28	many	TRBJ2-7	-	CASSSPGYEQYF	TGTGCCAGCAGTTCCCCGGGCTACGAGCAGTACTTC
TRBV6-6	-	TRBJ2-3	TRBD2	CASSYPGAAGGGGDTQYF	TGTGCCAGCAGTTACCCAGGAGCGGCGGGAGGTGGTGGAGATACGCAGTATTTT